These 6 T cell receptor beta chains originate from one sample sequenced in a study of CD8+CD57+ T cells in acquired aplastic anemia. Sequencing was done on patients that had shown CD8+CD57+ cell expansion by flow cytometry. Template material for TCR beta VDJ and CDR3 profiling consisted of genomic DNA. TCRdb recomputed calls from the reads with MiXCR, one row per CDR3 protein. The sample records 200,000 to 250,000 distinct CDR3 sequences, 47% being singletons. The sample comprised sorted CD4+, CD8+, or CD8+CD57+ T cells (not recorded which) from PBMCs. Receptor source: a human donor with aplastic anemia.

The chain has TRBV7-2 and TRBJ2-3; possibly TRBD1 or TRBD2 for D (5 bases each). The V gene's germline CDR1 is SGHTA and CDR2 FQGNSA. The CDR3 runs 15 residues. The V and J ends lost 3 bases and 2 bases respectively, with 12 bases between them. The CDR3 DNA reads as TGTGCCAGCAGCTTCCGGGACCCCCTCACAGATACGCAGTATTTT. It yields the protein CASSFRDPLTDTQYF.

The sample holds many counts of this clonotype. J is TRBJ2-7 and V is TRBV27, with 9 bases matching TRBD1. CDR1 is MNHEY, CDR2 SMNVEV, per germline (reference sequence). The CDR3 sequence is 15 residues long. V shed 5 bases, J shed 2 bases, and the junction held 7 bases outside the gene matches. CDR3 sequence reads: CASSGRDRVTYEQYF. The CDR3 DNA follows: TGTGCCAGCAGTGGTAGGGACAGGGTAACCTACGAGCAGTACTTC.

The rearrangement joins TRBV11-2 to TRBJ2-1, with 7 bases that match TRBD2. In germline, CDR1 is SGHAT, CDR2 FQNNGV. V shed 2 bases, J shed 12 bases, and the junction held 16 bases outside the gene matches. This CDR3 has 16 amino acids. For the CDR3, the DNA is TGTGCCAGCAGCTTAATCCCCCCCAAGCGGGGCCTTGGGCAGTTCTTC. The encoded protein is CASSLIPPKRGLGQFF. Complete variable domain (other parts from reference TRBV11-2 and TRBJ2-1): EAGVAQSPRYKIIEKRQSVAFWCNPISGHATLYWYQQILGQGPKLLIQFQNNGVVDDSQLPKDRFSAERLKGVDSTLKIQPAKLEDSAVYLCASSLIPPKRGLGQFFGPGTRLTVL.

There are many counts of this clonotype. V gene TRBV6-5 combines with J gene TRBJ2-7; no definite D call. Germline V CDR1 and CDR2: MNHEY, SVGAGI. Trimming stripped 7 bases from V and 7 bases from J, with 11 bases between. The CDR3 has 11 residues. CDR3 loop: CASKIGWEQYF. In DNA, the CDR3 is TGTGCCAGCAAGATCGGGTGGGAGCAGTACTTC.

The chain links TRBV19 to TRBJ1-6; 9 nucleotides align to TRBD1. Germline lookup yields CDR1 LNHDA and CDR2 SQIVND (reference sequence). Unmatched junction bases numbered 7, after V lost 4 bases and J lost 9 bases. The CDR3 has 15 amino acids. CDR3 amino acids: CASSTSGQGGSPLHF. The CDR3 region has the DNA TGTGCCAGTAGTACCTCGGGACAGGGTGGTTCACCCCTCCACTTT.

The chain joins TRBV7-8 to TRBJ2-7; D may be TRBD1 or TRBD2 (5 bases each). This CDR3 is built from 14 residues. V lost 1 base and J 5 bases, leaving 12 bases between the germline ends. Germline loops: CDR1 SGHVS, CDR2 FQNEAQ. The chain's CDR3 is CASSLVRGANEQYF. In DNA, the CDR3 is TGTGCCAGCAGCTTAGTACGAGGGGCGAACGAGCAGTACTTC. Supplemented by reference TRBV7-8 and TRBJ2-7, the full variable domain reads GAGVSQSPRYKVAKRGQDVALRCDPISGHVSLFWYQQALGQGPEFLTYFQNEAQLDKSGLPSDRFFAERPEGSVSTLKIQRTQQEDSAVYLCASSLVRGANEQYFGPGTRLTVT.